This is a list of T cell receptor beta chains from one sample in a study of T cell changes during pregnancy in multiple sclerosis. Clones were sequenced by immunoSEQ multiplex PCR, and TCRdb holds only the in-frame ones, with some missing. The repertoire holds under 45,000 clones, with 95% to 97% as singletons. Sequencing was performed on peripheral blood, taken in the second trimester of pregnancy. Receptors were obtained from a female donor with multiple sclerosis, enrolled in a pregnancy study. The CDR3 runs from the conserved cysteine through the conserved F or W. The order of the fields is clone size, J gene, V gene, D gene, CDR3 DNA, CDR3 protein. D genes are given only for firm matches. Clone size is shown for a subset of rows, as once, few, many or a class of expanded clone.

NA	TRBJ2-2	TRBV10-3	NA	TGTGCCATCAGTGACCCGGCAGGGCGACGCGTTGGCACCGGGGAGCTGTTTTTT	CAISDPAGRRVGTGELFF
NA	TRBJ2-2	TRBV7-3	NA	TGTGCCAGCAGCTTAACGCGGGACACCGGGGAGCTGTTTTTT	CASSLTRDTGELFF
NA	TRBJ2-7	TRBV11-2	NA	TGTGCCAGCAGCTTACTAGGTCCGGGACAAGACGAGCAGTACTTC	CASSLLGPGQDEQYF
NA	TRBJ1-2	TRBV4-3	NA	TGCGCCAGCAGCCAAGAGGCCGGAGACTATGGCTACACCTTC	CASSQEAGDYGYTF
NA	TRBJ2-1	TRBV28	TRBD1	TGTGCCAGCAGATTCACAGGGGGCGCATACAATGAGCAGTTCTTC	CASRFTGGAYNEQFF
NA	TRBJ2-1	TRBV7-9	NA	TGTGCCAGCAGCTTAGGGGGCCTCAATGAGCAGTTCTTC	CASSLGGLNEQFF
once	TRBJ2-7	TRBV27	TRBD1	TGTGCCAGCCAACAGGGGCTCGAGCAGTACTTC	CASQQGLEQYF
few	TRBJ1-5	TRBV6-1	NA	TGTGCCAGCAGTGAAGCAGGGGGCAATCAGCCCCAGCATTTT	CASSEAGGNQPQHF
NA	TRBJ1-1	TRBV6-6	TRBD1	TGTGCCAGCAGGCACAGGGGCGAGGCTTTCTTT	CASRHRGEAFF
NA	TRBJ2-5	TRBV28	TRBD2	TGTGCCAGCAGAGAGACTAGCGGGAGGGGGAATGGAGAGACCCAGTACTTC	CASRETSGRGNGETQYF
NA	TRBJ1-2	TRBV7-2	NA	TGTGCCAGCAGCTCACAGGTTGACTATGGCTACACCTTC	CASSSQVDYGYTF
once	TRBJ1-2	TRBV19	NA	TGTGCCAGTAGTATCGAGAACAGGGTGGGCTATGGCTACACCTTC	CASSIENRVGYGYTF
NA	TRBJ2-7	TRBV4-1	NA	TGCGCCAGCAGCCAAGAAACGGGTCCCTACGAGCAGTACTTC	CASSQETGPYEQYF
NA	TRBJ2-7	TRBV28	NA	TGTGCCTCTCGCCCCGGACTTAACTACGAGCAGTACTTC	CASRPGLNYEQYF
NA	TRBJ1-1	TRBV28	NA	TGTGCCAGCGGGGGGGGCTTCACTGAAGCTTTCTTT	CASGGGFTEAFF
NA	TRBJ2-2	TRBV7-3	TRBD1	TGTGCCAGCAGCTTAAGTCGGGACAGGGCAAACACCGGGGAGCTGTTTTTT	CASSLSRDRANTGELFF
NA	TRBJ1-3	TRBV6-6	NA	TGTGCCAGCAGACCCTCGGGGAGGGTGAAAGGAAACACCATATATTTT	CASRPSGRVKGNTIYF
NA	TRBJ1-5	TRBV7-8	NA	TGTGCCAGCACCCCGTCGACAGTGAATAGCAATCAGCCCCAGCATTTT	CASTPSTVNSNQPQHF
once	TRBJ2-3	TRBV7-2	NA	TGTGCCAGCAGCCCCGGGGTCATCGGCACAGATACGCAGTATTTT	CASSPGVIGTDTQYF
once	TRBJ2-5	TRBV5-4	TRBD2	TGTGCCAGCAGCCGGACTAGCGGGGGGGCGGTATTGGAGACCCAGTACTTC	CASSRTSGGAVLETQYF
once	TRBJ2-3	TRBV15	TRBD1	TGTGCCACCAGCTCCCGGACAGGAAGTAGTCAGGGGTTAGATACGCAGTATTTT	CATSSRTGSSQGLDTQYF
NA	TRBJ1-5	TRBV6-5	NA	TGTGCCAGCCGGACAACGGTTGGGCCCCAGCATTTT	CASRTTVGPQHF
NA	TRBJ2-7	TRBV29-1	NA	TGCAGCGTTGAAAGCGGACGGAACTACGAGCAGTACTTC	CSVESGRNYEQYF
NA	TRBJ2-2	TRBV2	NA	TGTGCCAGCAGTGAAACCAGCACCGGGGAGCTGTTTTTT	CASSETSTGELFF
NA	TRBJ2-5	TRBV4-1	TRBD1	TGCGCCAGCAGCAGCCGACAGGGGGAGACGGGAGAGACCCAGTACTTC	CASSSRQGETGETQYF
NA	TRBJ1-1	TRBV29-1	NA	TGCAGCGTTGTTGGGGACTGGGCCACTGAAGCTTTCTTT	CSVVGDWATEAFF
NA	TRBJ2-2	TRBV10-1	TRBD2	TGCGCCAGCAGTGATGAAGGACTAGCGGATTTAAACACCGGGGAGCTGTTTTTT	CASSDEGLADLNTGELFF
NA	TRBJ1-4	TRBV11-2	NA	TGTGCCAGCAGCAGAGATGGGTTCGGGAAACTGTTTTTT	CASSRDGFGKLFF
once	TRBJ1-6	TRBV9	NA	TGTGCCAGCGCTCCGGGGGTGTTGGATTCACCCCTCCACTTT	CASAPGVLDSPLHF
few	TRBJ1-1	TRBV25-1	TRBD1	TGTGCCAGCAGTGAATCAGGACAGGGGGCCACTGAAGCTTTCTTT	CASSESGQGATEAFF
once	TRBJ2-3	TRBV2	TRBD2	TGTGCCAGCAGAGAGCGGGGGGGCTTAGGAGATACGCAGTATTTT	CASRERGGLGDTQYF
NA	TRBJ2-1	TRBV9	TRBD2	TGTGCCAGCAGCGTAGGTTGGCGGGAGGGCAGCAATGAGCAGTTCTTC	CASSVGWREGSNEQFF
NA	TRBJ2-7	TRBV28	TRBD2	TGTGCCAGCAGTCCCCCCGGACTAGCGGGAGGAGGCGAGCAGTACTTC	CASSPPGLAGGGEQYF
NA	TRBJ2-2	TRBV18	TRBD1	TGTGCCAGCTCACCAGACAGGGTGTCGAACACCGGGGAGCTGTTTTTT	CASSPDRVSNTGELFF
NA	TRBJ1-1	TRBV23-1	NA	TGCGCCGCCGAGGGCACTGAAGCTTTCTTT	CAAEGTEAFF
once	TRBJ2-2	TRBV25-1	NA	TGTGCCAGCAGTTATACAAGGGAGCTGTTTTTT	CASSYTRELFF
NA	TRBJ2-7	TRBV6-5	NA	TGTGCCAGCAGTTTACCGACGGGGGACTACGAGCAGTACTTC	CASSLPTGDYEQYF
NA	TRBJ1-1	TRBV19	TRBD1	TGTGCCAGTAGTATAGTACAGGGGGCTGAAGCTTTCTTT	CASSIVQGAEAFF
NA	TRBJ2-1	TRBV27	NA	TGTGCCAGCAGTTTAGTGCCGGGAAGGAATGAGCAGTTCTTC	CASSLVPGRNEQFF
NA	TRBJ2-7	TRBV27	NA	TGTGCCAGCAGTTTCAACCGCTTAGCCTACGAGCAGTACTTC	CASSFNRLAYEQYF
NA	TRBJ2-1	TRBV11-2	TRBD2	TGTGCCAGCAGCTTAGATGGAGCTAGCGGGAGGGCCCATGAGCAGTTCTTC	CASSLDGASGRAHEQFF